Below, 8 T cell receptor beta chains from the same sample are listed, as sequenced in a study of long-term antiretroviral therapy in people with HIV. Researchers report immunoSEQ v3.0 was run at survey level. Assay: immunoSEQ multiplex PCR; the TCRdb copy retains only in-frame clones and omits some. Of more than 15,000 clones listed, around 80% are singletons. Specimen: unsorted PBMCs, collected at the start of antiretroviral therapy, before treatment. The receptors originated from a woman between 35 and 50 years old with HIV.

This clone was seen more than once but under ten times. The V gene is TRBV11-1, the J gene TRBJ2-1; no firm D call. The CDR3 totals 13 residues. Germline V gene data show CDR1 as SGHAT and CDR2 as FQDESV (reference sequence). V was clipped by 5 bases and J by 7 bases, with 12 bases between them. CDR3 DNA sequence: TGTGCCAGCAGCCCCCTTTATGGAAATGAGCAGTTCTTC. Residues: CASSPLYGNEQFF.

The J gene is TRBJ2-7, the V gene TRBV2, with no clear D. The CDR3 sequence is 12 residues long. Germline V CDR1 and CDR2: SNHLY, FYNNEI. Between the trimmed V and J ends, which lost 5 bases and 1 base, there was a span of 6 bases. The CDR3 DNA follows: TGTGCCAGCAGTCCGGGTTCCTACGAGCAGTACTTC. This gives the protein CASSPGSYEQYF.

The chain couples TRBV11-2 to TRBJ2-7; 9 bases map to TRBD2. This CDR3 region has 14 residues. Germline-derived CDR1 and CDR2 are SGHAT and FQNNGV. Trimming at V came to 5 bases and at J to 6 bases, leaving 8 bases not matched to a gene. CDR3 sequence (DNA): TGTGCCAGCAGCGTATATAGCGGGGGAAGCGAGCAGTACTTC. Its protein is CASSVYSGGSEQYF.

CDR3 nucleotides: TGTGCCAGCAGTTTGTCTTGGGGTACCGGGGAGCTGTTTTTT. Protein: CASSLSWGTGELFF. V and J are TRBV27 and TRBJ2-2; no definite D call. The CDR3 consists of 14 residues. V shed 3 bases and J shed 5 bases, with 10 bases lying between them. CDR1 MNHEY and CDR2 SMNVEV come from the germline V gene (reference sequence).

The genes are TRBV7-8 and TRBJ2-5; no reliable D call. The V end was cut by 2 bases, the J end by 2 bases, with 21 bases between. The CDR3 extends over 18 amino acids. Germline V gene lookup returns CDR1 SGHVS and CDR2 FQNEAQ. The DNA of the CDR3 is TGTGCCAGCAGCTTAAGACCCCTAAGGCGGAGCCCACAAGAGACCCAGTACTTC. Residues: CASSLRPLRRSPQETQYF.

The chain employs TRBV30 and TRBJ2-1; D gene unclear. Germline CDR1 and CDR2: GTSNPN and SVGIG (reference sequence). This CDR3 contains 10 residues. Trimming took off 5 bases at V and 7 bases at J, with 6 bases between the two ends. The CDR3 DNA reads as TGTGCCTGGGGCCGAAATGAGCAGTTCTTC. Amino acid sequence: CAWGRNEQFF.

J is TRBJ2-1 and V is TRBV6-5; TRBD2 aligns across 7 bases. There are 15 residues in the CDR3. V trimming: 7 bases; J trimming: 5 bases; junction bases outside the gene matches: 11. CDR1 and CDR2 from the germline V gene are MNHEY and SVGAGI. CDR3 sequence (DNA): TGTGCCAGCACTGTCCCCGGGGGGTTCAACAATGAGCAGTTCTTC. Amino acid sequence: CASTVPGGFNNEQFF.

The gene calls are TRBV19 and TRBJ2-1, with D perhaps matching TRBD1 (6 bases). The CDR3 totals 13 residues. Germline lookup yields CDR1 LNHDA and CDR2 SQIVND (reference sequence). Trimming cost V 0 bases and J 6 bases, with 6 bases left between them. DNA for the CDR3: TGTGCCAGTAGTATAGAAGGGGGCAATGAGCAGTTCTTC. Translated, it gives CASSIEGGNEQFF.